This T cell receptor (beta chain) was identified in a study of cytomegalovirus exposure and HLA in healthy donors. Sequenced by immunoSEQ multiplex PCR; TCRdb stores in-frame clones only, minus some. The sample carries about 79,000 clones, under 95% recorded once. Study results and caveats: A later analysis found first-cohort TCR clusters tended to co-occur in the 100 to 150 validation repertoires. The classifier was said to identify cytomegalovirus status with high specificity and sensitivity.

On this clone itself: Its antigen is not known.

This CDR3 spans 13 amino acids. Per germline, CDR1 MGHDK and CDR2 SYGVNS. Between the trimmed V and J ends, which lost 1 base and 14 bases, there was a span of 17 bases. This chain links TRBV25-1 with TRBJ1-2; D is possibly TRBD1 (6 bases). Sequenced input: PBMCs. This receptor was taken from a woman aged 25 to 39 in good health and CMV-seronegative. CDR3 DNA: TGTGCCAGCAGTGAATTAAACGGGGGGCTAGTTACCTTC. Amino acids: CASSELNGGLVTF.